One and the same sample provided the 12 T cell receptor beta chains below, sequenced in a study of cytomegalovirus exposure and HLA in healthy donors. The PCR had 60 Vbeta and 13 Jbeta primers. The data were produced by immunoSEQ multiplex PCR, yet TCRdb's version contains in-frame clones alone and is incomplete. In the table there are roughly 180,000 clones, 70% to 80% of which are singletons. The sequenced material came from PBMCs. These receptors were obtained from a woman in her twenties or thirties in good health and CMV-seropositive.

The CDR3 DNA reads as TGTGCCAGCAGTGCAGGGACAGGGAATTCTTATGGCTACACCTTC. Its protein is CASSAGTGNSYGYTF. The rearrangement links TRBV6-1 to TRBJ1-2; 9 nucleotides match TRBD1. This CDR3 spans 15 amino acids. V shed 4 bases, J shed 5 bases, and the junction held 8 bases outside the gene matches. Germline V CDR1 and CDR2: MNHNS, SASEGT.

The V call is TRBV18, the J call TRBJ2-1; 7 bases match TRBD1. The trim removed 5 bases at V and 5 bases at J, leaving 9 bases unmatched. Per germline, CDR1 KGHSH and CDR2 LQKENI. CDR3 length: 15 amino acids. CDR3 in amino acids: CASSTTGTANNEQFF. CDR3 coding DNA: TGTGCCAGCTCAACGACCGGGACAGCCAACAATGAGCAGTTCTTC.

CDR3 in amino acids: CASSRSDSRSLSGANVLTF. DNA for the CDR3: TGTGCCAGCAGCCGGTCGGACAGCCGGAGCCTATCTGGGGCCAACGTCCTGACTTTC. The chain couples TRBV5-6 to TRBJ2-6; possibly TRBD1 for D (6 bases). Trimming removed 4 bases from V and 1 base from J, with 21 bases in between. The CDR3 length is 19 residues. The germline V gene has CDR1 SGHDT and CDR2 YYEEEE.

This chain uses TRBV30 with TRBJ1-5, with 8 bases matching TRBD1. Trimming took 8 bases from V and 0 from J; bases not matched to a gene: 15. This CDR3 has 17 residues. Germline lookup yields CDR1 GTSNPN and CDR2 SVGIG (reference sequence). CDR3 in DNA: TGTGCCCGCGACCCCGGGACAGGTAACTATAGCAATCAGCCCCAGCATTTT. It is translated as CARDPGTGNYSNQPQHF.

V is TRBV27 and J is TRBJ1-4; 10 nucleotides align to TRBD1. The CDR3 sequence is 19 residues long. The germline gives CDR1 MNHEY, CDR2 SMNVEV (reference sequence). V lost 5 bases, J lost 0 bases, and 12 bases stayed unmatched. The CDR3 loop is CASSPRTGGIFATNEKLFF. DNA of the CDR3: TGTGCCAGCAGTCCTCGGACAGGGGGAATTTTCGCAACTAATGAAAAACTGTTTTTT.

The chain links TRBV5-1 to TRBJ2-5; TRBD1 agrees at 7 bases. V gave up 4 bases and J gave up 3 bases; unmatched junction bases: 3. Germline assignment: CDR1 SGHRS and CDR2 YFSETQ. The CDR3 covers 13 residues. The CDR3 DNA follows: TGCGCCAGCAGCCTCGGACAGGAAGAGACCCAGTACTTC. As protein: CASSLGQEETQYF.

The chain carries TRBV6-1 and TRBJ2-1; 7 nucleotides agree with TRBD1. This CDR3 region has 15 residues. CDR1 MNHNS and CDR2 SASEGT come from the germline V gene. The V segment lost 6 bases and the J segment 5 bases; nucleotides outside the gene matches: 10. The CDR3 DNA follows: TGTGCCAGCAGACGTTGGGACAGTACCGACAATGAGCAGTTCTTC. Protein product: CASRRWDSTDNEQFF.

This chain uses TRBV10-3 with TRBJ2-2; TRBD2 aligns across 14 bases. V gave up 6 bases and J gave up 3 bases; unmatched junction bases: 12. CDR1 and CDR2 (germline): ENHRY, SYGVKD. This CDR3 region has 19 residues. This chain's CDR3 is CAISATSGRASADTGELFF. CDR3 nucleotides: TGTGCCATCAGCGCGACTAGCGGGAGGGCCTCCGCGGACACCGGGGAGCTGTTTTTT.

The chain is built from TRBV7-9 and TRBJ2-3, with 12 bases aligning to TRBD2. The J segment lost 5 bases and the V segment lost 3 bases, leaving 6 bases of the junction unmatched. The CDR3 covers 16 residues. CDR1 and CDR2 from the germline V gene are SEHNR and FQNEAQ (reference sequence). CDR3 in DNA: TGTGCCAGCAGCTTTGGGTCTAGCGGGAGGGTAGATACGCAGTATTTT. It is translated as CASSFGSSGRVDTQYF.

J is TRBJ1-2 and V is TRBV6-5, with TRBD1 matching over 9 bases. This CDR3 contains 13 residues. V trimming: 6 bases; J trimming: 8 bases; junction bases outside the gene matches: 7. CDR1 and CDR2 from the germline V gene are MNHEY and SVGAGI. CDR3 sequence: CASRRDREDGYTF. The CDR3 DNA sequence: TGTGCCAGCAGGCGGGACAGGGAAGACGGCTACACCTTC.

The J gene is TRBJ1-1, the V gene TRBV2, with 7 bases that match TRBD1. The V and J ends lost 9 bases and 0 bases, in that order; junction bases with no gene match: 4. The germline V gene has CDR1 SNHLY and CDR2 FYNNEI. The CDR3 has 13 residues. The chain's CDR3 is CASTTGMNTEAFF. Written as DNA, the CDR3 is TGTGCCAGTACGACAGGGATGAACACTGAAGCTTTCTTT.

The chain carries TRBV1 and TRBJ1-2; the tabulated D call, TRBD1, remains unverified against the DNA. TRBV1 has pseudogene status. The CDR3 extends over 13 amino acids. The CDR3 sequence: CTSRTGTNYGYTF. CDR3 nucleotides: TGCACCAGCAGGACCGGGACAAACTATGGCTACACCTTC.